These T cell receptor beta chains were read from a single sample in a study of human T cells and chemical hapten exposure. TCRdb fed the RACE reads into MiXCR, producing one record per CDR3 protein. The data contain around 99,000 distinct CDR3 sequences, around an eighth of them singletons. The sequences come from whole blood, collected in connection with sensitization to the hapten diphenylcyclopropenone (DPC). The source of these receptors is a woman in her forties with alopecia areata. Some clones in this sample may be carry-over from other donors' samples. Each CDR3 is given with its conserved first and last residue. Each record gives: V gene, clone size, D gene, J gene, CDR3 DNA, CDR3 protein. The D gene is left open where the match is weak. Clone size is given for some rows only: seen once, a few or many times, or a class if the clone is expanded.

>TRBV6-5|NA|TRBD2|TRBJ2-1
TGTGCCAGCAGTTACTCACCGGGACTAGCGGGAGCGCGTGAGCAGTTCTTC
CASSYSPGLAGAREQFF
>TRBV11-1|NA|TRBD2|TRBJ2-1
TGTGCCAGCAGCTTACCCGGCGGGAGAAGAAATGAGCAGTTCTTC
CASSLPGGRRNEQFF
>TRBV6-2/TRBV6-3|many|NA|TRBJ2-6
TGTGCCAGCAGTTACGTCAGAAAGAGGCCCGAGCCCTCTGGGGCCAACGTCCTGACTTTC
CASSYVRKRPEPSGANVLTF
>TRBV7-6|many|TRBD1|TRBJ2-7
TGTGCCAGCAGCTTGGACAGGGGGCCCTACGAGCAGTACTTC
CASSLDRGPYEQYF
>TRBV28|few|NA|TRBJ1-6
TGTGCCAGCAGGGGGGCAGGGGAGGCCTATAATTCACCCCTCCACTTT
CASRGAGEAYNSPLHF
>TRBV6-2/TRBV6-3|NA|NA|TRBJ1-1
TGTGCCAGCAGTTACCAATCAGTGAACACTGAAGCTTTCTTT
CASSYQSVNTEAFF
>TRBV4-1|many|NA|TRBJ2-2
TGCGCCAGCAGCCAACTACCGGGGAACACCGGGGAGCTGTTTTTT
CASSQLPGNTGELFF
>TRBV2|NA|NA|TRBJ1-2
TGTGCCAGCAGTGGTTTAGGGGGAAACTATGGCTACACCTTC
CASSGLGGNYGYTF
>TRBV11-1|few|NA|TRBJ2-7
TGTGCCAGCAGCCTGGCCCCGGGCGGCTTTTACGAGCAGTACTTC
CASSLAPGGFYEQYF
>TRBV28|NA|TRBD2|TRBJ2-1
TGTGCCAGCAGTTCCCCTCTCGGGGCTAGCGGGAGGGATGAGCAGTTCTTC
CASSSPLGASGRDEQFF
>TRBV18|few|TRBD2|TRBJ2-7
TGTGCCAGCTCACCACCGGGGGACTATGTGAACGAGCAGTACTTC
CASSPPGDYVNEQYF
>TRBV6-2/TRBV6-3|many|TRBD1|TRBJ1-5
TGTGCCAGCACTCCCGACAGGGCTCAGCCCCAGCATTTT
CASTPDRAQPQHF
>TRBV12-3/TRBV12-4|NA|NA|TRBJ2-2
TGTGCCAGCAGTTGGGTGGAGGCCGGGGAGCTGTTTTTT
CASSWVEAGELFF
>TRBV6-5|NA|NA|TRBJ1-3
TGTGCCAGCAGTTACCCAGGCTCTGGAAACACCATATATTTT
CASSYPGSGNTIYF
>TRBV7-3|few|TRBD2|TRBJ2-2
TGTGCCAGCCGGGGGACTAGCGGGAGATCCGGGGAGCTGTTTTTT
CASRGTSGRSGELFF
>TRBV7-2|many|NA|TRBJ1-1
TGTGCCAGCAGCTTAGTCAGGGAGGGTGAAGCTTTCTTT
CASSLVREGEAFF
>TRBV7-9|few|NA|TRBJ2-7
TGTGCCAGCAGCCTCTCGGGCCCCTCCGAGCAGTACTTC
CASSLSGPSEQYF